This entry lists 6 T cell receptor beta chains sequenced from one sample in a study of cytomegalovirus exposure and HLA in healthy donors. PCR amplification relied on 60 Vbeta primers (plus 13 Jbeta primers). TCRdb's table, derived via immunoSEQ multiplex PCR, lists solely in-frame clones and lacks some. Recorded for this sample: around 45,000 clones. The sequenced sample was PBMCs. These receptors all come from a male donor in good health and CMV-seronegative.

This chain joins TRBV25-1 and TRBJ2-3; 7 bases fit TRBD2. The germline CDR1 and CDR2 sequences are MGHDK and SYGVNS. V was clipped by 6 bases and J by 0 bases; unmatched bases: 3. This CDR3 region has 14 residues. The CDR3 here is CASRISGSTDTQYF. The CDR3 DNA reads as TGTGCCAGCAGGATTAGCGGGAGCACAGATACGCAGTATTTT.

This sequence joins TRBV10-3 and TRBJ1-2; TRBD1 matches 8 bases. Looked up from germline, CDR1 is ENHRY and CDR2 is SYGVKD. The ends lost 6 bases at V and 2 bases at J; junction bases unmatched: 5. CDR3 length equals 14 residues. The CDR3 is CAISRTGQNYGYTF. CDR3 nucleotides: TGTGCCATCAGCCGGACAGGGCAAAACTATGGCTACACCTTC.

The rearrangement uses TRBV7-9 and TRBJ1-1; 8 bases agree with TRBD1. In germline, CDR1 is SEHNR, CDR2 FQNEAQ (reference sequence). The CDR3 runs to 14 residues. V lost 4 bases and J lost 7; bases outside the gene matches: 8. CDR3 nucleotides: TGTGCCAGCAGCTCCCAGGGGGCCCACGATGAAGCTTTCTTT. Protein product: CASSSQGAHDEAFF.

J is TRBJ2-7 and V is TRBV15; 8 nucleotides match TRBD1. The trim removed 3 bases at V and 5 bases at J, leaving 9 bases unmatched. There are 15 residues in the CDR3. Germline V gene lookup returns CDR1 LNHNV and CDR2 YYDKDF (reference sequence). DNA for the CDR3: TGTGCCACCAGCAGGGACCCGGGACAGGTCGACGAGCAGTACTTC. This codes for CATSRDPGQVDEQYF.

V gene TRBV6-5 combines with J gene TRBJ2-7, with D perhaps TRBD1 (6 bases). Germline V gene sequence: CDR1 MNHEY, CDR2 SVGAGI. The V end was cut by 7 bases, the J end by 6 bases, with 16 bases between. CDR3 length: 13 amino acids. This CDR3 is CASNSRGSGEQYF. Written as DNA, the CDR3 is TGTGCCAGCAACTCCAGGGGAAGTGGCGAGCAGTACTTC.

The chain employs TRBV4-3 and TRBJ2-6; perhaps TRBD1 as D (6 bases). Germline V CDR1 and CDR2: LGHNA, YSLEER. CDR3 length: 17 amino acids. Trimming took off 0 bases at V and 0 bases at J, with 9 bases between the two ends. DNA for the CDR3: TGCGCCAGCAGCCAAGAAGGGGACAACTCTGGGGCCAACGTCCTGACTTTC. Translating gives CASSQEGDNSGANVLTF.